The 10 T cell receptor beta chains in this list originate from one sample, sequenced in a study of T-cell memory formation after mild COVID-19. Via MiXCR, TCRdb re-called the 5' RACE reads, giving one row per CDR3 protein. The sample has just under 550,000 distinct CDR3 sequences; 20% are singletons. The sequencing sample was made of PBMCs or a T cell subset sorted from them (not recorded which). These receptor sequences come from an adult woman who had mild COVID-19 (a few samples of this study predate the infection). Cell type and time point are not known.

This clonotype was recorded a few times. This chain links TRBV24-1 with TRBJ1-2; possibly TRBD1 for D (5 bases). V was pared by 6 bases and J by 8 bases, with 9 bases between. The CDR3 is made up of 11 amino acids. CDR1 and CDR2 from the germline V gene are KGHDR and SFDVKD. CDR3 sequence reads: CATSQGSGYTF. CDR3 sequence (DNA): TGTGCCACCAGTCAGGGATCCGGCTACACCTTC.

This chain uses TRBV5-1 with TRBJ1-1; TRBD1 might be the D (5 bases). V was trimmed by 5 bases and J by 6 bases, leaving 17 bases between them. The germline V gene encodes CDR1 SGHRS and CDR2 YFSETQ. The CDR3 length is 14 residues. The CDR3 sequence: CASRQDTRGSEAFF. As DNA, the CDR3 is TGCGCCAGCAGACAGGACACCCGGGGGTCTGAAGCTTTCTTT.

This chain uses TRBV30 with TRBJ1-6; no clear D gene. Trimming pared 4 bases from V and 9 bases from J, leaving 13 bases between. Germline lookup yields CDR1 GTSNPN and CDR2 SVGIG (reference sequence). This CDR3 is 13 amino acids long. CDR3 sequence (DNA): TGTGCCTGGACTTCGAGACCGAGTTCACCCCTCCACTTT. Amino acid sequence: CAWTSRPSSPLHF.

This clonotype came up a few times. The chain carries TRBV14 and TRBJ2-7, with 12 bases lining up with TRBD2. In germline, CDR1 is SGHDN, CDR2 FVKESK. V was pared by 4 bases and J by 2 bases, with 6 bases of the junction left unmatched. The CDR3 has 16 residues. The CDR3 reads CASSLLAGGPTYEQYF. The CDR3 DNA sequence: TGTGCCAGCAGCCTCCTAGCGGGAGGGCCCACCTACGAGCAGTACTTC.

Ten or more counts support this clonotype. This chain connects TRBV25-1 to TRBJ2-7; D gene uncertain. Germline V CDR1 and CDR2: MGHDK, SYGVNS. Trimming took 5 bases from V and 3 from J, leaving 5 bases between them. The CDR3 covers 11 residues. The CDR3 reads CASSIYYEQYF. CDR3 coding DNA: TGTGCCAGCAGTATCTACTACGAGCAGTACTTC.

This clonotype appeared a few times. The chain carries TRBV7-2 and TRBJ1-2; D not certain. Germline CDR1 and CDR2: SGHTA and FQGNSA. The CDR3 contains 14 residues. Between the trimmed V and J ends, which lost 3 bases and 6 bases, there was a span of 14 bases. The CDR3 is CASSFLDGLDGYTF. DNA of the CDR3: TGTGCCAGCAGCTTCCTTGATGGGTTGGATGGCTACACCTTC. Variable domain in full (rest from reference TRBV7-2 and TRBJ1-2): GAGVSQSPSNKVTEKGKDVELRCDPISGHTALYWYRQSLGQGLEFLIYFQGNSAPDKSGLPSDRFSAERTGGSVSTLTIQRTQQEDSAVYLCASSFLDGLDGYTFGSGTRLTVV.

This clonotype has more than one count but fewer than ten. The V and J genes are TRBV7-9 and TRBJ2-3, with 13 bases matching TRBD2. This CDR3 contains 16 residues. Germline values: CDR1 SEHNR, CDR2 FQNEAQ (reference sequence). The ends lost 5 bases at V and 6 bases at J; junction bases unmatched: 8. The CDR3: CASSPATSGRSDTQYF. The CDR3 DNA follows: TGTGCCAGCAGCCCGGCGACTAGCGGGAGGTCGGATACGCAGTATTTT.

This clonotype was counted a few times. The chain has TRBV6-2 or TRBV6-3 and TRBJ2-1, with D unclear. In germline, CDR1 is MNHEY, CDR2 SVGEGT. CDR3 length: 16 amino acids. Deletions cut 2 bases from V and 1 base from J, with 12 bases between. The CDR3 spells CASSYERGRSYNEQFF. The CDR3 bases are TGTGCCAGCAGTTACGAACGCGGCAGGTCCTACAATGAGCAGTTCTTC.

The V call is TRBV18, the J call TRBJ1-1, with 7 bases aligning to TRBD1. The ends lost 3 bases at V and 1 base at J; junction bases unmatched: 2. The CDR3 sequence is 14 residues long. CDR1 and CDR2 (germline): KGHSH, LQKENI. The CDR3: CASSPGQWNTEAFF. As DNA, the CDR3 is TGTGCCAGCTCACCGGGACAGTGGAACACTGAAGCTTTCTTT.

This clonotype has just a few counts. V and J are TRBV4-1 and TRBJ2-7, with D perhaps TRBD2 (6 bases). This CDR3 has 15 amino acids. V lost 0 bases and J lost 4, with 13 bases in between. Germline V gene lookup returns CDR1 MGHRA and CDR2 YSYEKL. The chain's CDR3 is CASSQENGGAYEQYF. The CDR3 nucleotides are TGCGCCAGCAGCCAAGAAAATGGAGGGGCATACGAGCAGTACTTC.